These 27 T cell receptor beta chains were sequenced from one sample in a study of identical twins. MiXCR, applied by TCRdb to the 5' RACE reads, yields one record per CDR3 protein. Among approximately 470,000 distinct CDR3 sequences listed, around 14% were seen once. A further study also used this sample, focusing on yellow fever vaccine responses in identical twins.

Sequences were obtained from CD4+ T cells sorted from blood. Receptors were obtained from a woman aged 18-30 years in good health.

This clonotype was counted between two and nine times. The rearrangement joins TRBV5-1 to TRBJ1-6, with D uncertain. Per the germline V gene, CDR1 is SGHRS and CDR2 is YFSETQ. The CDR3 spans 15 residues. Trimming left V 0 bases short and J 7 bases short, with 11 bases between. Here the CDR3 DNA reads TGCGCCAGCAGCTTGGGTACGGACGCGAATTCACCCCTCCACTTT. Translation gives CASSLGTDANSPLHF.

This chain links TRBV5-1 with TRBJ2-7; no definite D call. This CDR3 contains 15 residues. The V end lost 2 bases, the J end lost 3 bases, and 15 bases lay between the germline ends. Per germline, CDR1 SGHRS and CDR2 YFSETQ. The CDR3 spells CASSLEDPPNYEQYF. CDR3 sequence (DNA): TGCGCCAGCAGCTTAGAGGACCCTCCCAACTACGAGCAGTACTTC.

The chain carries TRBV10-1 and TRBJ2-3, with D hard to call. Germline V gives CDR1 WNHNN, CDR2 SYGVQD (reference sequence). The CDR3 has 16 residues. V was trimmed by 3 bases and J by 9 bases, leaving 22 bases between them. The CDR3 spells CASSEIMRPAPRTQYF. The CDR3 nucleotides are TGCGCCAGCAGTGAAATTATGCGGCCAGCCCCACGAACGCAGTATTTT.

This chain connects TRBV29-1 to TRBJ2-7, with D uncertain. Germline V CDR1 and CDR2: SQVTM, ANQGSEA. V was cut by 6 bases and J by 3 bases, with 18 bases left in between. This CDR3 spans 14 amino acids. The CDR3, as DNA: TGCAGCGTCACCCCAGGCGCACCTAACTACGAGCAGTACTTC. It translates to CSVTPGAPNYEQYF.

This sequence joins TRBV11-2 and TRBJ2-7; a possible D gene is TRBD2 (6 bases). Germline values: CDR1 SGHAT, CDR2 FQNNGV. V lost 5 bases, J lost 2 bases, and 16 bases lay in between. This CDR3 has 15 residues. This CDR3 is CASSVASDQAYEQYF. CDR3 bases: TGTGCCAGCAGCGTAGCTAGCGACCAAGCCTACGAGCAGTACTTC.

This clonotype has only a few counts. J is TRBJ1-2 and V is TRBV6-1, with D possibly matching TRBD1 (5 bases). Germline CDR1 and CDR2: MNHNS and SASEGT. Trimming took 6 bases from V and 0 from J, leaving 11 bases between them. This CDR3 contains 14 residues. The CDR3 nucleotides read TGTGCCAGCAGGGGGGAGATAGCTAACTATGGCTACACCTTC. Translated: CASRGEIANYGYTF.

This clonotype was seen a handful of times. The J gene is TRBJ2-5, the V gene TRBV15; D is possibly TRBD1 (6 bases). The germline CDR1 and CDR2 sequences are LNHNV and YYDKDF (reference sequence). The length of the CDR3 is 15 residues. Trimming removed 6 bases at V and 2 bases at J, with 16 bases between. CDR3: CATRRIGQGQETQYF. The CDR3 DNA reads TGTGCCACCAGACGGATCGGGCAGGGGCAAGAGACCCAGTACTTC.

J is TRBJ1-1 and V is TRBV7-9; 8 nucleotides agree with TRBD1. J was trimmed by 0 bases and V by 5 bases; bases with no gene match: 11. This CDR3 is 17 amino acids long. Germline-derived CDR1 and CDR2 are SEHNR and FQNEAQ (reference sequence). CDR3 DNA: TGTGCCAGCAGCCGGACCAGGGGGCCTCGCATGAACACTGAAGCTTTCTTT. Amino acid sequence: CASSRTRGPRMNTEAFF.

This clonotype was picked up many times. This chain links TRBV20-1 with TRBJ1-1; D perhaps matches TRBD1 (6 bases). The CDR3 loop spans 12 amino acids. V was pared by 2 bases and J by 5 bases, with 9 bases between. CDR1 DFQATT and CDR2 SNEGSKA come from the germline V gene (reference sequence). The CDR3 coding sequence is TGCAGTGCTAGAACGCAGGGGACTGAAGCTTTCTTT. Protein: CSARTQGTEAFF.

This clonotype turned up a few times. The gene calls are TRBV20-1 and TRBJ2-3; the match to TRBD2 covers 13 bases. Per the germline V gene, CDR1 is DFQATT and CDR2 is SNEGSKA (reference sequence). The CDR3 spans 15 residues. V lost 2 bases and J lost 3; bases outside the gene matches: 2. As DNA, the CDR3 is TGCAGTGCTAGATGGACTAGCGGGAGAACAGATACGCAGTATTTT. Translation: CSARWTSGRTDTQYF.

Only a few counts were recorded for this clonotype. The chain recombines TRBV20-1 with TRBJ2-3, with 8 positions matching TRBD2. The CDR3 contains 15 residues. Trimming cost V 0 bases and J 3 bases; bases outside gene matches: 5. Looked up from germline, CDR1 is DFQATT and CDR2 is SNEGSKA (reference sequence). The CDR3 coding sequence is TGCAGTGCTAGAGATCTCGGGAGGGGAACAGATACGCAGTATTTT. Protein: CSARDLGRGTDTQYF.

In this sample, this clonotype turned up a few times. V is TRBV7-2 and J is TRBJ2-1; D gene uncertain. V gave up 2 bases and J gave up 1 base, with 12 bases separating them. Germline lookup yields CDR1 SGHTA and CDR2 FQGNSA. The CDR3 consists of 16 residues. CDR3 sequence reads: CASSLSRIVSYNEQFF. The CDR3 nucleotides are TGTGCCAGCAGCTTATCTCGGATAGTTTCCTACAATGAGCAGTTCTTC.

This clonotype was seen many times. This chain connects TRBV4-3 to TRBJ1-5, with no clear D. The germline CDR1 and CDR2 sequences are LGHNA and YSLEER. The V end was cut by 0 bases, the J end by 3 bases, with 9 bases between. CDR3 length equals 15 residues. DNA for the CDR3: TGCGCCAGCAGCCAAGAGTTTAAACTCAATCAGCCCCAGCATTTT. Protein product: CASSQEFKLNQPQHF.

This clonotype occurred a few times. J is TRBJ2-2 and V is TRBV20-1, with D perhaps TRBD2 (6 bases). Germline-derived CDR1 and CDR2 are DFQATT and SNEGSKA (reference sequence). Trimming removed 0 bases at V and 4 bases at J, with 15 bases between. The CDR3 runs to 16 residues. This chain's CDR3 is CSARDYAGLGTGELFF. Here the CDR3 DNA reads TGCAGTGCTAGAGATTACGCGGGGCTGGGCACCGGGGAGCTGTTTTTT.

This clonotype was detected a few times. The gene calls are TRBV5-1 and TRBJ2-3, with TRBD1 identical over 10 bases. Germline-derived CDR1 and CDR2 are SGHRS and YFSETQ. The CDR3 sequence is 15 residues long. The J segment lost 1 base and the V segment lost 5 bases, leaving 4 bases of the junction unmatched. This chain's CDR3 is CASSFGQGGTDTQYF. Written as DNA, the CDR3 is TGCGCCAGCAGTTTCGGACAGGGGGGCACAGATACGCAGTATTTT.

V gene TRBV7-8 combines with J gene TRBJ2-1; no clear D. CDR1 and CDR2 (germline): SGHVS, FQNEAQ. The CDR3 contains 14 residues. V lost 7 bases to trimming and J lost 2 bases, with 12 bases between them. CDR3 sequence reads: CASNPPSPYNEQFF. In DNA, the CDR3 is TGTGCCAGCAACCCCCCTAGTCCCTACAATGAGCAGTTCTTC.

This clonotype was observed once. The chain has TRBV7-3 and TRBJ2-3; 14 positions match TRBD2. Trimming removed 6 bases from V and 4 bases from J; junction bases left unmatched: 9. Germline V lookup: CDR1 SGHTA, CDR2 FQGTGA. The CDR3 covers 17 residues. The CDR3 loop is CASSSPRLAGGPDTQYF. As DNA, the CDR3 is TGTGCCAGCAGTTCCCCGCGACTAGCGGGGGGGCCAGATACGCAGTATTTT.

This clonotype was detected a few times. The chain joins TRBV20-1 to TRBJ2-1; 10 bases line up with TRBD2. In germline, CDR1 is DFQATT, CDR2 SNEGSKA (reference sequence). Unmatched junction bases numbered 18, after V lost 5 bases and J lost 2 bases. The CDR3 is 19 residues long. This CDR3 reads CSAPPPISGGPPPYNEQFF. Written as DNA, the CDR3 is TGCAGTGCTCCTCCCCCAATTAGCGGGGGGCCCCCTCCCTACAATGAGCAGTTCTTC.

The sample holds many counts of this clonotype. V gene TRBV7-2 combines with J gene TRBJ2-7; TRBD1 aligns across 7 bases. Trimming at V came to 1 base and at J to 0 bases, leaving 6 bases not matched to a gene. The CDR3 has 16 residues. Per germline, CDR1 SGHTA and CDR2 FQGNSA. DNA for the CDR3: TGTGCCAGCAGCTTAGTTGGGACAGCTAGCTCCTACGAGCAGTACTTC. It translates to CASSLVGTASSYEQYF.

Only a few counts were recorded for this clonotype. V and J are TRBV24-1 and TRBJ1-5; D gene unclear. V was shortened by 5 bases and J by 6 bases, with 16 bases between the two germline ends. Germline-derived CDR1 and CDR2 are KGHDR and SFDVKD. The CDR3 sequence is 15 residues long. CDR3 sequence reads: CATSAPGPGTQPQHF. CDR3 nucleotides: TGTGCCACCAGTGCTCCCGGACCGGGCACTCAGCCCCAGCATTTT.

J is TRBJ2-2 and V is TRBV18; 9 nucleotides agree with TRBD2. This CDR3 contains 17 residues. Germline lookup yields CDR1 KGHSH and CDR2 LQKENI. V was pared by 3 bases and J by 2 bases, with 7 bases of the junction left unmatched. The CDR3 protein is CASSPASGRRNTGELFF. The CDR3 DNA is TGTGCCAGCTCACCGGCGAGCGGGAGGCGTAACACCGGGGAGCTGTTTTTT.

This clonotype was detected a few times. The rearrangement links TRBV12-5 to TRBJ2-1, with D possibly being TRBD1 (5 bases). V lost 5 bases, J lost 7 bases, and 15 bases lay in between. The germline CDR1 and CDR2 sequences are LGHNT and FRNRAP. CDR3 length: 14 amino acids. The CDR3, as DNA: TGTGCTAGTGGTAGGGGCACCTCCTCGAATGAGCAGTTCTTC. As protein: CASGRGTSSNEQFF.

This clonotype is a singleton in its sample. This chain links TRBV5-6 with TRBJ2-3; perhaps TRBD1 as D (6 bases). This CDR3 contains 16 residues. With 6 bases removed from V and 0 bases from J, the gap between germline ends came to 17 bases. CDR1 and CDR2 from the germline V gene are SGHDT and YYEEEE. The DNA of the CDR3 is TGTGCCAGCACCGATACCGGGACACTAAGCACAGATACGCAGTATTTT. Translation: CASTDTGTLSTDTQYF. The whole variable domain, remainder taken from reference TRBV5-6 and TRBJ2-3, is DAGVTQSPTHLIKTRGQQVTLRCSPKSGHDTVSWYQQALGQGPQFIFQYYEEEERQRGNFPDRFSGHQFPNYSSELNVNALLLGDSALYLCASTDTGTLSTDTQYFGPGTRLTVL.

This clonotype appeared a few times. This rearrangement joins TRBV2 to TRBJ1-4; weak D call: TRBD1 (5 bases). This CDR3 is built from 13 residues. Germline CDR1 reads SNHLY; CDR2 reads FYNNEI. Trimming cost V 2 bases and J 11 bases, with 12 bases left between them. CDR3 residues: CASSESREGKLFF. Written as DNA, the CDR3 is TGTGCCAGCAGTGAATCGAGGGAGGGGAAACTGTTTTTT.

This clonotype has only a few counts. J is TRBJ2-5 and V is TRBV7-8; D remains ambiguous. V lost 2 bases and J 4 bases, leaving 14 bases between the germline ends. CDR1 is SGHVS, CDR2 FQNEAQ, per germline. This CDR3 contains 15 residues. CDR3 region: CASSLSSLPGETQYF. In DNA form, the CDR3 reads TGTGCCAGCAGCTTATCCTCCCTGCCGGGAGAGACCCAGTACTTC.

The V and J genes are TRBV20-1 and TRBJ2-5; TRBD2 agrees at 11 bases. The trim removed 7 bases at V and 1 base at J, leaving 8 bases unmatched. Germline V gene sequence: CDR1 DFQATT, CDR2 SNEGSKA (reference sequence). CDR3 length: 15 residues. CDR3: CSVSELAGAQETQYF. The DNA of the CDR3 is TGCAGTGTCTCAGAACTAGCGGGAGCCCAAGAGACCCAGTACTTC.

Only a few counts were recorded for this clonotype. V and J are TRBV5-1 and TRBJ2-1; D not certain. The V gene's germline CDR1 is SGHRS and CDR2 YFSETQ. Deletions cut 0 bases from V and 4 bases from J, with 11 bases between. CDR3 length: 15 residues. CDR3 coding DNA: TGCGCCAGCAGCTTGGATTGGCTAGAATACAATGAGCAGTTCTTC. It translates to CASSLDWLEYNEQFF. Full variable domain (outside the CDR3, taken from reference TRBV5-1 and TRBJ2-1): KAGVTQTPRYLIKTRGQQVTLSCSPISGHRSVSWYQQTPGQGLQFLFEYFSETQRNKGNFPGRFSGRQFSNSRSEMNVSTLELGDSALYLCASSLDWLEYNEQFFGPGTRLTVL.